This paragraph covers one T cell receptor (beta chain) sequence. This entry is derived from a study of post-analysis software for immune sequencing data. Study at large: Both relapsing-remitting and secondary progressive multiple sclerosis featured among the disease courses, as did progressive-relapsing multiple sclerosis.

cDNA libraries for TCR beta contained unique molecular identifiers. With about 0.95 to 10 million T cells as the source, about half a million cDNA molecules resulted. TCRdb reprocessed the PCR reads with MiXCR, giving one entry per CDR3 protein. The table lists more than 500,000 distinct CDR3 sequences, 34% of them singletons. Source material: blood. The sequence derives from a girl aged 2-17 years with multiple sclerosis.

This CDR3 is CSAPGPQGTSGGEQYF. The CDR3, as DNA: TGCAGTGCACCGGGCCCCCAGGGGACTAGCGGGGGCGAGCAGTACTTC. The rearrangement links TRBV20-1 to TRBJ2-5, with TRBD2 identical over 14 bases. The DNA end is more similar to TRBJ2-7, so the J call may be wrong. Germline lookup yields CDR1 DFQATT and CDR2 SNEGSKA (reference sequence). The CDR3 is 16 amino acids.